Each of the 27 T cell receptor beta chains below was sequenced from the same sample in a study of cytomegalovirus exposure and HLA in healthy donors. Sequencing used immunoSEQ multiplex PCR; TCRdb keeps in-frame clones, though not all of them. The data show roughly 120,000 clones, around nine tenths seen once. The sequenced material came from PBMCs. The receptors originated from a woman between 18 and 29 years old in good health and CMV-seronegative.

This clone was counted a few times. The rearrangement uses TRBV7-3 and TRBJ1-1; TRBD1 is a possible D gene (5 bases). CDR1 is SGHTA, CDR2 FQGTGA, per germline. The CDR3 has 16 amino acids. V lost 1 base to trimming and J lost 2 bases, with 14 bases between them. The CDR3 DNA follows: TGTGCCAGCAGCTTAAGAGGTGGGCAGGGAAACACTGAAGCTTTCTTT. This sequence encodes CASSLRGGQGNTEAFF.

The CDR3: CASSLGGLLQPQHF. The CDR3 nucleotides are TGTGCCAGCAGTTTGGGGGGTTTACTTCAGCCCCAGCATTTT. This chain links TRBV27 with TRBJ1-5; D is perhaps TRBD1 (5 bases). With 3 bases removed from V and 6 bases from J, the gap between germline ends came to 12 bases. The CDR3 sequence is 14 residues long. The germline CDR1 and CDR2 sequences are MNHEY and SMNVEV (reference sequence).

The CDR3 DNA reads TGTGCCACCAGCAGAGATAGGGGGCAAGGCCAGCCCCAGCATTTT. Protein: CATSRDRGQGQPQHF. The chain links TRBV15 to TRBJ1-5, with 7 nucleotides matching TRBD1. Germline CDR1 LNHNV, CDR2 YYDKDF (reference sequence). V was pared by 0 bases and J by 7 bases, with 6 bases of the junction left unmatched. The CDR3 has 15 amino acids.

This sequence joins TRBV9 and TRBJ2-5, with TRBD2 identical over 10 bases. The J segment lost 2 bases and the V segment lost 0 bases, leaving 10 bases of the junction unmatched. The CDR3 extends over 18 amino acids. The germline V gene encodes CDR1 SGDLS and CDR2 YYNGEE. CDR3 residues: CASSVGLRERGGQETQYF. The DNA for the CDR3 is TGTGCCAGCAGCGTAGGGTTGAGGGAGCGGGGGGGACAAGAGACCCAGTACTTC.

This rearrangement joins TRBV19 to TRBJ1-5, with D hard to call. This CDR3 contains 16 residues. Per the germline V gene, CDR1 is LNHDA and CDR2 is SQIVND (reference sequence). V gave up 10 bases and J gave up 3 bases, with 22 bases separating them. The CDR3 bases are TGTGCCACCACAGTCTCGAGAGGAGGGCCCAATCAGCCCCAGCATTTT. This translates into CATTVSRGGPNQPQHF.

J is TRBJ2-5 and V is TRBV19, with D perhaps TRBD2 (6 bases). The V and J ends lost 9 bases and 5 bases respectively, with 13 bases between them. Germline V lookup: CDR1 LNHDA, CDR2 SQIVND (reference sequence). The CDR3 has 12 residues. The CDR3 sequence: CASSSEGETQYF. The DNA of the CDR3 is TGTGCCAGCAGCTCGGAGGGGGAGACCCAGTACTTC.

V gene TRBV9 combines with J gene TRBJ2-3; 8 bases map to TRBD2. V lost 4 bases, J lost 3 bases, and 10 bases stayed unmatched. Per the germline V gene, CDR1 is SGDLS and CDR2 is YYNGEE. This CDR3 spans 16 amino acids. DNA for the CDR3: TGTGCCAGCAGCTCCCGGGGGGGCACGGGGACAGATACGCAGTATTTT. It codes for CASSSRGGTGTDTQYF.

The rearrangement joins TRBV28 to TRBJ1-2, with 9 positions matching TRBD1. CDR1 and CDR2 from the germline V gene are MDHEN and SYDVKM. The ends lost 2 bases at V and 4 bases at J; junction bases unmatched: 8. There are 16 residues in the CDR3. The CDR3 here is CASSLDGDRDVYGYTF. The CDR3 nucleotides are TGTGCCAGCAGTTTAGATGGGGACAGGGATGTCTATGGCTACACCTTC.

The rearrangement links TRBV29-1 to TRBJ2-1, with a possible D match to TRBD2 (6 bases). Trimming left V 6 bases short and J 8 bases short, with 17 bases between. There are 13 residues in the CDR3. The germline CDR1 and CDR2 sequences are SQVTM and ANQGSEA. The CDR3 DNA follows: TGCAGCGTGGGATTGGACTACTCAGATGAGCAGTTCTTC. It codes for CSVGLDYSDEQFF.

CDR3 loop: CSVYAPNTEAFF. The CDR3 DNA reads as TGCAGCGTCTACGCCCCGAACACTGAAGCTTTCTTT. This sequence joins TRBV29-1 and TRBJ1-1; D unclear. The germline gives CDR1 SQVTM, CDR2 ANQGSEA. V was cut by 6 bases and J by 1 base, with 9 bases left in between. This CDR3 is 12 amino acids long.

In this sample, this clone turned up a few times. This sequence joins TRBV7-2 and TRBJ2-7, with 7 bases fitting TRBD1. Germline CDR1 SGHTA, CDR2 FQGNSA. Unmatched junction bases numbered 6, after V lost 5 bases and J lost 5 bases. CDR3 length: 13 amino acids. The CDR3: CASSLITGDEQYF. The CDR3 DNA reads as TGTGCCAGCAGCCTTATCACAGGGGACGAGCAGTACTTC. Full variable domain (missing parts from reference TRBV7-2 and TRBJ2-7): GAGVSQSPSNKVTEKGKDVELRCDPISGHTALYWYRQSLGQGLEFLIYFQGNSAPDKSGLPSDRFSAERTGGSVSTLTIQRTQQEDSAVYLCASSLITGDEQYFGPGTRLTVT.

The CDR3 nucleotides read TGTGCCAGCAAAAATGCGGGATTCACCTACGAGCAGTACTTC. This codes for CASKNAGFTYEQYF. The V gene is TRBV27, the J gene TRBJ2-7; the D gene is possibly TRBD2 (6 bases). The CDR3 consists of 14 residues. Per the germline V gene, CDR1 is MNHEY and CDR2 is SMNVEV (reference sequence). The V and J ends lost 7 bases and 2 bases respectively, with 15 bases between them.

This chain connects TRBV10-3 to TRBJ2-1; tentatively, D is TRBD1 (6 bases). With 1 base removed from V and 10 bases from J, the gap between germline ends came to 8 bases. Germline CDR1 and CDR2: ENHRY and SYGVKD. This CDR3 is 12 amino acids long. CDR3 loop: CAISEFQGEQFF. The CDR3 DNA sequence: TGTGCCATCAGTGAGTTCCAGGGGGAGCAGTTCTTC.

The chain combines TRBV6-6 with TRBJ2-7; TRBD2 might be the D (6 bases). Trimming removed 2 bases at V and 2 bases at J, with 13 bases between. Germline V CDR1 and CDR2: MNHNY, SVGAGI (reference sequence). The CDR3 totals 15 residues. Here the CDR3 DNA reads TGTGCCAGCAGTTACGAGGGTACGGGGGCCTACGAGCAGTACTTC. Translating it yields CASSYEGTGAYEQYF.

The chain couples TRBV4-3 to TRBJ1-2; D not certain. The V gene lost 4 bases and the J gene lost 7 bases, with 16 bases spanning the gap. The germline V gene has CDR1 LGHNA and CDR2 YSLEER. The CDR3 length is 14 residues. CDR3 amino acids: CASSPPALAGGYTF. Written as DNA, the CDR3 is TGCGCCAGCAGCCCCCCGGCCCTGGCGGGTGGCTACACCTTC.

This chain uses TRBV7-9 with TRBJ2-7; weak D call: TRBD1 (6 bases). Trimming cost V 4 bases and J 5 bases, with 6 bases left between them. This CDR3 is 11 amino acids long. Germline V lookup: CDR1 SEHNR, CDR2 FQNEAQ (reference sequence). The CDR3 loop is CASSWTDEQYF. CDR3 in DNA: TGTGCCAGCAGCTGGACAGACGAGCAGTACTTC.

The genes are TRBV28 and TRBJ1-1; TRBD1 might be the D (5 bases). The V gene's germline CDR1 is MDHEN and CDR2 SYDVKM. V was trimmed by 6 bases and J by 3 bases, leaving 14 bases between them. The CDR3 is 14 residues long. The DNA of the CDR3 is TGTGCCAGCAGGGGGCTGGACGGGCACACTGAAGCTTTCTTT. Encoded protein: CASRGLDGHTEAFF.

The V call is TRBV4-1, the J call TRBJ2-1; 7 nucleotides line up with TRBD2. With 1 base clipped from V and 5 bases from J, the junction kept 14 bases outside the gene matches. CDR1 and CDR2 (germline): MGHRA, YSYEKL. This CDR3 has 18 amino acids. CDR3 residues: CASSQGPRRRGVHNEQFF. The DNA for the CDR3 is TGCGCCAGCAGCCAAGGTCCGCGTCGACGGGGGGTTCACAATGAGCAGTTCTTC.

The V call is TRBV5-8, the J call TRBJ2-2; 7 bases are shared with TRBD2. Losses at the gene ends were 0 bases for V and 5 bases for J; bases not matched to a gene: 4. The CDR3 extends over 15 amino acids. Looked up from germline, CDR1 is SGHTS and CDR2 is YDEGEE. In nucleotides, the CDR3 is TGTGCCAGCAGCTTGGTTCTAGCGGCAACCGGGGAGCTGTTTTTT. This sequence encodes CASSLVLAATGELFF.

This chain links TRBV27 with TRBJ2-3; TRBD2 agrees at 9 bases. The CDR3 has 19 amino acids. Germline assignment: CDR1 MNHEY and CDR2 SMNVEV (reference sequence). The junction had 17 bases not matched to a gene; V was cut back by 5 bases and J by 2 bases. CDR3: CASSRRPERLAESTDTQYF. The CDR3 coding sequence is TGTGCCAGCAGTCGAAGGCCGGAAAGACTAGCGGAATCCACAGATACGCAGTATTTT.

The CDR3 loop is CASSLRDRSSYEQYF. For the CDR3, the DNA is TGTGCCAGCAGCTTAAGGGACAGGAGCTCCTACGAGCAGTACTTC. This chain joins TRBV11-1 and TRBJ2-7; TRBD1 matches at 8 bases. This CDR3 has 15 residues. The germline V gene has CDR1 SGHAT and CDR2 FQDESV (reference sequence). The ends lost 2 bases at V and 0 bases at J; junction bases unmatched: 3.

This clone appeared a single time. The rearrangement joins TRBV6-5 to TRBJ1-1; 7 positions match TRBD1. Per germline, CDR1 MNHEY and CDR2 SVGAGI. This CDR3 has 15 amino acids. Trimming cost V 6 bases and J 6 bases; bases outside gene matches: 13. CDR3 sequence reads: CASSPETGLRAEAFF. The DNA of the CDR3 is TGTGCCAGCAGCCCAGAGACAGGGCTCCGCGCTGAAGCTTTCTTT.

V is TRBV28 and J is TRBJ1-5, with a possible D match to TRBD1 (5 bases). V lost 4 bases, J lost 3 bases, and 13 bases lay in between. Germline CDR1 MDHEN, CDR2 SYDVKM. The CDR3 extends over 15 amino acids. CDR3 DNA sequence: TGTGCCAGCAGTTCCGTCCAGGGCCTCAATCAGCCCCAGCATTTT. It specifies CASSSVQGLNQPQHF.

The V gene is TRBV18, the J gene TRBJ2-7; a possible D gene is TRBD2 (6 bases). Germline V lookup: CDR1 KGHSH, CDR2 LQKENI. Trimming removed 2 bases from V and 5 bases from J, with 16 bases in between. The CDR3 is made up of 15 amino acids. DNA of the CDR3: TGTGCCAGCTCACCAAAGAGGCAGGGACTCGACGAGCAGTACTTC. Encoded protein: CASSPKRQGLDEQYF. The full variable domain, its missing parts supplied by reference TRBV18 and TRBJ2-7, is NAGVMQNPRHLVRRRGQEARLRCSPMKGHSHVYWYRQLPEEGLKFMVYLQKENIIDESGMPKERFSAEFPKEGPSILRIQQVVRGDSAAYFCASSPKRQGLDEQYFGPGTRLTVT.

CDR3 in amino acids: CARSQTKTGPDQPQHF. Here the CDR3 DNA reads TGTGCCAGAAGCCAAACTAAGACAGGGCCCGATCAGCCCCAGCATTTT. This chain connects TRBV5-3 to TRBJ1-5, with TRBD1 identical over 7 bases. TRBV5-3 is identified as an open reading frame with a role that is uncertain. The V gene end was trimmed by 4 bases and the J gene end by 5 bases; junction bases not matched to a gene: 12. The CDR3 loop spans 16 amino acids.

This clone was picked up one time. The chain has TRBV7-2 and TRBJ1-1; D remains unclear. The germline V gene encodes CDR1 SGHTA and CDR2 FQGNSA. Trimming pared 5 bases from V and 4 bases from J, leaving 8 bases between. The CDR3 has 12 residues. CDR3 DNA: TGTGCCAGCAGCGAGACTTCCACTGAAGCTTTCTTT. This sequence encodes CASSETSTEAFF.

The chain links TRBV27 to TRBJ1-5; possible D gene TRBD1, 5 bases. V was trimmed by 6 bases and J by 3 bases, leaving 12 bases between them. This CDR3 comprises 14 residues. Germline V lookup: CDR1 MNHEY, CDR2 SMNVEV (reference sequence). CDR3 in DNA: TGTGCCAGCAGGGGGGGTGGTATCAATCAGCCCCAGCATTTT. Protein product: CASRGGGINQPQHF.